The rows below give T cell receptor beta chains drawn from one sample of a study of shared T cell receptors in the human thymus. The data were produced by immunoSEQ multiplex PCR, yet TCRdb's version contains in-frame clones alone and is incomplete. This repertoire shows 600,000 to 900,000 clones, 80% to 90% found once; its top ten account for approximately 0.01%. These data also formed part of another study, on human thymus T cells.

Sequences were obtained from thymocytes. These receptors originate from a girl in the first two years of life with a congenital heart defect. CDR3s include the opening cysteine and the closing phenylalanine or tryptophan. Each record gives: J gene, V gene, D gene, clone size, CDR3 protein, CDR3 DNA. The D gene is left open where the match is weak. Size is stated for part of the rows, as once, few or many counts, or as a class when the clone is expanded.

j_gene: TRBJ1-1; v_gene: TRBV4-3; d_gene: TRBD1; abundance: NA; CDR3aa: CASSQEWAGLGTGGAGTEAFF; CDR3nt: TGCGCCAGCAGCCAAGAATGGGCCGGCTTGGGGACAGGGGGCGCGGGCACTGAAGCTTTCTTT
j_gene: TRBJ2-5; v_gene: TRBV7-6; d_gene: TRBD2; abundance: NA; CDR3aa: CASSLSSGGEPYEETQYF; CDR3nt: TGTGCCAGCAGCTTGTCTAGCGGGGGGGAGCCCTACGAAGAGACCCAGTACTTC
j_gene: TRBJ2-7; v_gene: TRBV7-9; d_gene: NA; abundance: NA; CDR3aa: CASSSDTGQYF; CDR3nt: TGTGCCAGCAGCTCGGACACAGGGCAGTACTTC
j_gene: TRBJ2-5; v_gene: TRBV7-8; d_gene: TRBD1; abundance: NA; CDR3aa: CASSPWVNRDREGNF; CDR3nt: TGTGCCAGCAGCCCGTGGGTAAACCGGGACAGGGAAGGTAACTTC
j_gene: TRBJ2-1; v_gene: TRBV2; d_gene: NA; abundance: once; CDR3aa: CASSVGGSFFRSSYNEQFF; CDR3nt: TGTGCCAGCAGTGTAGGGGGTAGCTTTTTCCGAAGCTCCTACAATGAGCAGTTCTTC
j_gene: TRBJ1-6; v_gene: TRBV9; d_gene: NA; abundance: NA; CDR3aa: CASSDDSSPLHF; CDR3nt: TGTGCCAGCAGCGACGACAGTTCACCCCTCCACTTT
j_gene: TRBJ1-2; v_gene: TRBV27; d_gene: NA; abundance: NA; CDR3aa: CAKPGGHYGYTF; CDR3nt: TGTGCCAAACCCGGGGGGCACTATGGCTACACCTTC
j_gene: TRBJ1-2; v_gene: TRBV5-4; d_gene: NA; abundance: NA; CDR3aa: CASSLEQGSNYGYTF; CDR3nt: TGTGCCAGCAGCTTGGAACAGGGAAGTAACTATGGCTACACCTTC
j_gene: TRBJ1-6; v_gene: TRBV19; d_gene: NA; abundance: NA; CDR3aa: CASSSSQGSHSPLHF; CDR3nt: TGTGCCAGTAGTAGCTCACAGGGATCCCATTCACCCCTCCACTTT
j_gene: TRBJ2-1; v_gene: TRBV5-6; d_gene: NA; abundance: NA; CDR3aa: CASSPPESWSYNEQFF; CDR3nt: TGTGCCAGCAGCCCACCCGAAAGCTGGAGCTACAATGAGCAGTTCTTC
j_gene: TRBJ2-5; v_gene: TRBV10-3; d_gene: NA; abundance: NA; CDR3aa: CAISAGETQYF; CDR3nt: TGTGCCATCAGCGCGGGAGAGACCCAGTACTTC
j_gene: TRBJ1-5; v_gene: TRBV27; d_gene: NA; abundance: NA; CDR3aa: CASSFSGNQPQHF; CDR3nt: TGTGCCAGCAGTTTTTCAGGCAATCAGCCCCAGCATTTT
j_gene: TRBJ2-1; v_gene: TRBV18; d_gene: TRBD1; abundance: NA; CDR3aa: CASSPNFRDRGREQFF; CDR3nt: TGTGCCAGCTCACCTAACTTCCGGGACAGGGGACGTGAGCAGTTCTTC